The 7 T cell receptor beta chains below come from one sample, sequenced in a study of cytomegalovirus exposure and HLA in healthy donors (dated by TCRdb to about 2017). Library preparation used the immunoSEQ multiplex PCR assay. For the multiplex PCR, a mixture combining 60 forward primers for TCR Vbeta segments and 13 reverse primers for TCR Jbeta segments was used. TCRdb's version of the immuneACCESS table is confined to in-frame rearrangements and falls short of the full clone set. An unresolved V gene accounts for under half of the shortfall where checked; the remainder is of unknown origin. The sample table lists around 150,000 clones, approximately 88% of them with a count of one. The ten largest clonotypes hold roughly 1.4% of the sample. The sequenced material came from PBMCs. Receptors were obtained from a woman under 30 in good health and CMV-seronegative.

CDR3 nucleotides: TGTGCCGGGGCGGGGCGGGGGGCCAATGAGCAGTTCTTC. The encoded protein is CAGAGRGANEQFF. J is TRBJ2-1 and V is TRBV7-2; the match to TRBD2 covers 8 bases. The length of the CDR3 is 13 residues. CDR1 is SGHTA, CDR2 FQGNSA, per germline. Trimming removed 11 bases from V and 6 bases from J; junction bases left unmatched: 9.

The sample holds a few counts of this clone. The chain links TRBV5-8 to TRBJ1-2, with D possibly TRBD1 on 6 matching bases. Germline lookup yields CDR1 SGHTS and CDR2 YDEGEE. V lost 1 base, J lost 5 bases, and 15 bases lay in between. This CDR3 has 15 amino acids. The CDR3 loop reads CASSLIIRGRYGYTF. CDR3 coding DNA: TGTGCCAGCAGCTTGATAATCAGGGGAAGGTATGGCTACACCTTC.

The chain joins TRBV29-1 to TRBJ2-5; D is perhaps TRBD2 (6 bases). V was shortened by 2 bases and J by 7 bases, with 14 bases between the two germline ends. This CDR3 has 13 residues. Germline V lookup: CDR1 SQVTM, CDR2 ANQGSEA. The CDR3 DNA follows: TGCAGCGTTGAACGGCTCACGGAGGGGACCCAGTACTTC. Its protein product is CSVERLTEGTQYF. Looking up the rest from reference TRBV29-1 and TRBJ2-5 gives the full variable domain: SAVISQKPSRDICQRGTSLTIQCQVDSQVTMMFWYRQQPGQSLTLIATANQGSEATYESGFVIDKFPISRPNLTFSTLTVSNMSPEDSSIYLCSVERLTEGTQYFGPGTRLLVL.

The rearrangement joins TRBV5-5 to TRBJ1-5; D uncertain. The CDR3 has 13 residues. Germline CDR1 reads SGHKS; CDR2 reads YYEKEE (reference sequence). V was cut by 7 bases and J by 0 bases, with 8 bases left in between. The DNA for the CDR3 is TGTGCCAGCGGAGGTCCTAGCAATCAGCCCCAGCATTTT. This encodes CASGGPSNQPQHF.

V usage is TRBV7-3 and J usage is TRBJ2-1; 8 positions agree with TRBD2. Unmatched junction bases numbered 4, after V lost 4 bases and J lost 2 bases. Germline V gives CDR1 SGHTA, CDR2 FQGTGA. The CDR3 loop spans 15 amino acids. The CDR3 coding sequence is TGTGCCAGCAGCTCCAGCGGGGGTCCCTACAATGAGCAGTTCTTC. It codes for CASSSSGGPYNEQFF.

The chain employs TRBV5-1 and TRBJ2-1, with a possible D match to TRBD2 (6 bases). Germline CDR1 SGHRS, CDR2 YFSETQ. The CDR3 is 15 residues long. Trimming shortened V by 0 bases and J by 3 bases, and 10 bases separated the two germline ends. CDR3 sequence reads: CASSLGGVGYNEQFF. The CDR3 DNA reads TGCGCCAGCAGCTTGGGCGGGGTTGGCTACAATGAGCAGTTCTTC.

The chain couples TRBV5-1 to TRBJ2-1; 8 bases line up with TRBD1. The CDR3 length is 13 residues. With V trimmed by 8 bases and J by 4 bases, 5 bases remained unmatched. Germline assignment: CDR1 SGHRS and CDR2 YFSETQ. CDR3 nucleotide sequence: TGCGCCAGTCGGACAGGGATGTACAATGAGCAGTTCTTC. Amino acids: CASRTGMYNEQFF.